The rows below give T cell receptor beta chains drawn from one sample of a study of blood T cell repertoires in COVID-19. The method was immunoSEQ multiplex PCR; TCRdb's version includes in-frame clones alone and lacks a portion of them. The sample holds some 220,000 clones, around four fifths seen once. Input material: peripheral blood. Receptor source: an older woman who had recovered from COVID-19. Both conserved end residues are part of each CDR3. Fields, in order: V gene, clone size, J gene, D gene, CDR3 protein, CDR3 DNA. A D gene is named only where the DNA matches it firmly. Clone size is not always given. Where it is, it says once, few, many or a class for expanded clones.

>TRBV18|NA|TRBJ2-7|TRBD1
CASSPTTPGQGVYEQYF
TGTGCCAGCTCCCCCACCACGCCGGGACAGGGTGTATACGAGCAGTACTTC
>TRBV3-1/TRBV3-2|NA|TRBJ1-2|NA
CASSQLQNYGYTF
TGTGCCAGCAGCCAACTCCAGAACTATGGCTACACCTTC
>TRBV5-6|NA|TRBJ2-1|TRBD1
CASSFLRDRVFDEQFF
TGTGCCAGCAGCTTCCTCCGGGACAGGGTTTTCGATGAGCAGTTCTTC
>TRBV5-8|few|TRBJ1-1|NA
CASSSRAHEAFF
TGTGCCAGCAGCTCCAGGGCACATGAAGCTTTCTTT
>TRBV2|few|TRBJ2-7|TRBD1
CASSDQGATYEQYF
TGTGCCAGCAGTGATCAGGGGGCGACCTACGAGCAGTACTTC
>TRBV9|NA|TRBJ2-7|NA
CASSVETGGRSEQYF
TGTGCCAGCAGCGTAGAGACGGGTGGTCGGTCGGAGCAGTACTTC
>TRBV18|NA|TRBJ1-2|NA
CASSPNRAPFYGYTF
TGTGCCAGCTCACCGAACAGGGCCCCTTTCTATGGCTACACCTTC
>TRBV6-5|NA|TRBJ1-2|TRBD1
CASGRQGGYTF
TGTGCCAGCGGGAGACAGGGGGGCTACACCTTC
>TRBV6-2/TRBV6-3|NA|TRBJ1-2|NA
CASSTPNYGYTF
TGTGCCAGCAGCACACCGAACTATGGCTACACCTTC
>TRBV18|NA|TRBJ1-1|NA
CASSPRAGGSSNTEAFF
TGTGCCAGCTCACCAAGGGCGGGGGGCTCCTCGAACACTGAAGCTTTCTTT
>TRBV21-1|NA|TRBJ1-1|NA
CASSKEGVEGTEAFF
TGTGCCAGCAGCAAAGAAGGTGTGGAGGGGACTGAAGCTTTCTTT
>TRBV5-6|NA|TRBJ1-5|NA
CASSAGIGSNQPQHF
TGTGCCAGCAGCGCAGGGATTGGGAGCAATCAGCCCCAGCATTTT
>TRBV9|NA|TRBJ2-3|NA
CASSVEPDTQYF
TGTGCCAGCAGCGTAGAGCCAGATACGCAGTATTTT
>TRBV9|NA|TRBJ1-5|NA
CASSETGNQPQHF
TGTGCCAGCAGCGAGACAGGAAATCAGCCCCAGCATTTT
>TRBV28|NA|TRBJ1-1|TRBD1
CASSWGTENTEAFF
TGTGCCAGCAGTTGGGGGACAGAGAACACTGAAGCTTTCTTT
>TRBV3-1/TRBV3-2|NA|TRBJ2-5|NA
CASSQDMQGDQYF
TGTGCCAGCAGCCAAGATATGCAAGGGGACCAGTACTTC
>TRBV30|NA|TRBJ1-6|TRBD1
CAWSVGRGLGSPLHF
TGTGCCTGGAGTGTAGGCAGGGGGCTGGGTTCACCCCTCCACTTT
>TRBV5-1|NA|TRBJ2-3|TRBD2
CASSLLAGSGDTQYF
TGCGCCAGCAGCTTACTAGCGGGGTCGGGAGATACGCAGTATTTT
>TRBV2|NA|TRBJ2-7|NA
CASRDTLWEQYF
TGTGCCAGCAGGGACACCCTCTGGGAGCAGTACTTC
>TRBV9|NA|TRBJ2-7|NA
CASSLGHNDEQYF
TGTGCCAGCAGCTTGGGACATAACGACGAGCAGTACTTC
>TRBV4-3|NA|TRBJ1-1|NA
CASRSSSWEDTEAFF
TGCGCCAGCCGAAGCAGCTCCTGGGAGGACACTGAAGCTTTCTTT
>TRBV27|NA|TRBJ2-7|NA
CASSLPGSYEQYF
TGTGCCAGCAGTCTTCCGGGATCCTACGAGCAGTACTTC
>TRBV7-9|NA|TRBJ2-1|TRBD2
CASSSLSVAGAQFF
TGTGCCAGCAGCTCCTTGAGCGTAGCGGGGGCCCAGTTCTTC
>TRBV11-2|NA|TRBJ1-6|NA
CASSLGLLSPLHF
TGTGCCAGCAGCTTAGGTCTACTCTCACCCCTCCACTTT
>TRBV9|once|TRBJ1-4|TRBD1
CASSAGTGSGEKLFF
TGTGCCAGCAGCGCCGGGACAGGGAGTGGTGAAAAACTGTTTTTT
>TRBV4-2|NA|TRBJ1-2|NA
CASSQEIGSNYGYTF
TGTGCCAGCAGCCAAGAAATTGGCAGTAACTATGGCTACACCTTC
>TRBV11-3|NA|TRBJ2-3|NA
CASSRGGSPDTQYF
TGTGCCAGCAGCCGAGGGGGTTCTCCAGATACGCAGTATTTT
>TRBV24-1|NA|TRBJ2-7|TRBD2
CATSEGTSGGPRYEQYF
TGTGCCACCAGTGAAGGGACTAGCGGGGGGCCGCGGTACGAGCAGTACTTC
>TRBV29-1|NA|TRBJ1-1|NA
CSVEGGEGMTSTEAFF
TGCAGCGTTGAAGGGGGGGAAGGGATGACTAGCACTGAAGCTTTCTTT
>TRBV3-1/TRBV3-2|NA|TRBJ1-1|NA
CASRHLGGTEAFF
TGTGCCAGTAGACACCTCGGGGGCACTGAAGCTTTCTTT
>TRBV7-9|NA|TRBJ1-2|NA
CASSLGAGEPYGYTF
TGTGCCAGCAGCTTAGGCGCAGGGGAACCTTATGGCTACACCTTC
>TRBV2|NA|TRBJ1-1|TRBD1
CASTKSGQGASTEAFF
TGTGCCAGCACCAAGTCGGGACAGGGGGCGAGCACTGAAGCTTTCTTT
>TRBV2|few|TRBJ2-3|NA
CASSDDGGTDTQYF
TGTGCCAGCAGTGATGACGGGGGCACAGATACGCAGTATTTT
>TRBV7-7|NA|TRBJ2-7|TRBD2
CASSPTLAGEQYF
TGTGCTAGCAGCCCGACCCTAGCGGGGGAGCAGTACTTC
>TRBV10-1|once|TRBJ2-5|TRBD1
CASGDSQETQYF
TGCGCCAGCGGGGACAGTCAAGAGACCCAGTACTTC
>TRBV4-1|NA|TRBJ2-7|TRBD1
CASSQEPDRGREQYF
TGCGCCAGCAGCCAAGAGCCGGACAGGGGGCGCGAGCAGTACTTC
>TRBV6-2/TRBV6-3|NA|TRBJ2-3|TRBD2
CASSYSKGGGPYTDTQYF
TGTGCCAGCAGTTACTCGAAGGGCGGGGGACCTTACACAGATACGCAGTATTTT
>TRBV7-2|NA|TRBJ2-1|TRBD2
CASILIRGGAYNEQFF
TGTGCCAGCATCCTTATCCGGGGGGGCGCGTACAATGAGCAGTTCTTC
>TRBV15|NA|TRBJ1-2|NA
CATSRGGEGKRGYTF
TGTGCCACCAGCAGAGGAGGGGAGGGCAAGCGTGGCTACACCTTC
>TRBV18|NA|TRBJ1-2|NA
CASSPPQNGYTF
TGTGCCAGCTCACCCCCACAAAATGGCTACACCTTC
>TRBV7-9|NA|TRBJ1-6|NA
CASYEGGTPYNSPLHF
TGTGCCAGTTACGAGGGAGGAACTCCCTATAATTCACCCCTCCACTTT
>TRBV2|NA|TRBJ2-7|TRBD1
CASSEPGQDYEQYF
TGTGCCAGCAGTGAACCCGGACAGGACTACGAGCAGTACTTC
>TRBV9|NA|TRBJ1-2|TRBD1
CASGLLRTGIGGYTF
TGTGCCAGCGGACTTCTACGGACAGGGATTGGTGGCTACACCTTC
>TRBV18|NA|TRBJ2-1|NA
CASSPAAEFTYNEQFF
TGTGCCAGCTCACCGGCGGCCGAGTTCACCTACAATGAGCAGTTCTTC
>TRBV18|once|TRBJ1-2|NA
CASSPREGYTF
TGTGCCAGCTCACCAAGGGAGGGCTACACCTTC
>TRBV30|once|TRBJ1-5|NA
CAWSRQNDQPQHF
TGTGCCTGGTCGCGGCAGAACGATCAGCCCCAGCATTTT
>TRBV12-3/TRBV12-4|NA|TRBJ1-1|NA
CASIKQPNTEAFF
TGTGCCAGCATTAAACAGCCGAACACTGAAGCTTTCTTT
>TRBV15|NA|TRBJ1-4|NA
CATSIKNRAHEKLFF
TGTGCCACCAGCATAAAGAACAGGGCACATGAAAAACTGTTTTTT
>TRBV7-2|NA|TRBJ2-3|NA
CASSLSGPRGTQYF
TGTGCCAGCAGCTTGAGCGGGCCCCGGGGGACGCAGTATTTT
>TRBV27|NA|TRBJ1-6|NA
CASSQNRVGHSPLHF
TGTGCCAGCAGTCAGAACAGGGTGGGACACTCACCCCTCCACTTT
>TRBV4-1|NA|TRBJ2-5|TRBD2
CASARLAGGPETQYF
TGCGCCAGCGCAAGACTAGCGGGGGGCCCGGAGACCCAGTACTTC
>TRBV5-1|NA|TRBJ1-2|NA
CASSPTGLAYGYTF
TGCGCCAGCAGCCCAACAGGGTTGGCCTATGGCTACACCTTC
>TRBV6-5|few|TRBJ1-3|TRBD1
CASSRDRRNTIYF
TGTGCCAGCAGTCGGGACAGGAGAAACACCATATATTTT
>TRBV6-6|NA|TRBJ1-6|NA
CASSVPRTVNSPLHF
TGTGCCAGCAGCGTCCCCAGGACAGTTAATTCACCCCTCCACTTT